Below, 7 T cell receptor beta chains from the same sample are listed, as sequenced in a study of CD8+CD57+ T cells in acquired aplastic anemia. The template used for profiling TCR beta VDJ and CDR3 was genomic DNA. TCRdb reprocessed the reads via MiXCR and lists one record per CDR3 protein. This sample has roughly 300,000 distinct CDR3 sequences, with 50% to 70% found just once. Input material: sorted CD4+, CD8+, or CD8+CD57+ T cells (not recorded which) from PBMCs. The receptors derive from a human donor with severe aplastic anemia or a healthy control (not recorded which).

V gene TRBV6-5 combines with J gene TRBJ2-7, with 14 bases aligning to TRBD2. Unmatched junction bases numbered 4, after V lost 6 bases and J lost 0 bases. The CDR3 is 16 amino acids. Germline CDR1 MNHEY, CDR2 SVGAGI. The CDR3 nucleotides are TGTGCCAGCAGACCTGGGACTAGCGGGAGCTCCTACGAGCAGTACTTC. It specifies CASRPGTSGSSYEQYF.

The chain combines TRBV7-7 with TRBJ1-1, with D maybe TRBD1 (5 bases). This CDR3 is built from 14 residues. The germline V gene encodes CDR1 SSHAT and CDR2 FNYEAQ (reference sequence). The V and J ends lost 5 bases and 7 bases respectively, with 17 bases between them. The CDR3 loop reads CASSPVRGVGEAFF. The DNA for the CDR3 is TGTGCCAGCAGCCCAGTCCGAGGGGTTGGTGAAGCTTTCTTT.

This clonotype was detected many times. The chain has TRBV20-1 and TRBJ2-7, with D possibly matching TRBD1 (6 bases). Germline V gene data show CDR1 as DFQATT and CDR2 as SNEGSKA (reference sequence). V was cut by 6 bases and J by 0 bases, with 18 bases left in between. CDR3 length: 15 residues. CDR3 amino acids: CSAIDWQGSSYEQYF. As DNA, the CDR3 is TGCAGTGCGATAGACTGGCAGGGGAGCTCCTACGAGCAGTACTTC.

Only a few counts were recorded for this clonotype. It may be a read error: a sequence one base away is much more abundant. The V and J genes are TRBV12-3 or TRBV12-4 and TRBJ1-2; the D is unclear. CDR3 length: 11 amino acids. Between the trimmed V and J ends, which lost 4 bases and 9 bases, there was a span of 9 bases. The CDR3 is CASSSEGCYTF. The CDR3 DNA sequence: TGTGCCAGCAGTTCAGAAGGTTGCTACACCTTC.

The V and J genes are TRBV2 and TRBJ1-2; perhaps TRBD1 as D (6 bases). Per germline, CDR1 SNHLY and CDR2 FYNNEI. With 3 bases removed from V and 8 bases from J, the gap between germline ends came to 13 bases. The CDR3 has 13 amino acids. The CDR3, as DNA: TGTGCCAGCAGTGAGATGGGGGCGGGCGGCTACACCTTC. Amino acids: CASSEMGAGGYTF.

There are many counts of this clonotype. A much larger clone differs from this one at a single base, so this may be a read error. The rearrangement uses TRBV10-3 and TRBJ1-1, with TRBD1 as a possible D gene (5 bases). The CDR3 consists of 15 residues. Germline CDR1 reads ENHRY; CDR2 reads SYGVKD. The CDR3 region is CAISDPTEPNAEAFF. The CDR3 nucleotides read TGTGCCATCAGTGACCCGACAGAGCCGAACGCTGAAGCTTTCTTT.

This clonotype has more than one count but fewer than ten. The chain carries TRBV7-3 and TRBJ2-3, with 11 bases aligning to TRBD2. Germline V gene data show CDR1 as SGHTA and CDR2 as FQGTGA. The CDR3 loop spans 18 amino acids. V was clipped by 2 bases and J by 4 bases; unmatched bases: 11. The CDR3 nucleotides are TGTGCCAGCAGCTTAGTCGTAGCGGGGGGGCCCGGCGCAGATACGCAGTATTTT. The encoded protein is CASSLVVAGGPGADTQYF.